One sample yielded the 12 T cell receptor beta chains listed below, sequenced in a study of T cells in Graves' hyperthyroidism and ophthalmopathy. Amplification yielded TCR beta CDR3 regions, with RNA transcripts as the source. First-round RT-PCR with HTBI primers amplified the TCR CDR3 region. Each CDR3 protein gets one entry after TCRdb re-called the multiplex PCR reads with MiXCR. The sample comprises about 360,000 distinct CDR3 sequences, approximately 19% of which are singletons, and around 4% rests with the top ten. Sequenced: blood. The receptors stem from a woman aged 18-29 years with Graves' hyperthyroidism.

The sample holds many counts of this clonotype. CDR3 nucleotides: TGTGCCAGCTCCGAGGGGCGAGAGACCCAGTACTTC. It specifies CASSEGRETQYF. V gene TRBV27 combines with J gene TRBJ2-5; the D gene could be TRBD1 or TRBD2 (5 bases each). The CDR3 sequence is 12 residues long. The V end was cut by 8 bases, the J end by 4 bases, with 11 bases between. CDR1 and CDR2 (germline): MNHEY, SMNVEV (reference sequence).

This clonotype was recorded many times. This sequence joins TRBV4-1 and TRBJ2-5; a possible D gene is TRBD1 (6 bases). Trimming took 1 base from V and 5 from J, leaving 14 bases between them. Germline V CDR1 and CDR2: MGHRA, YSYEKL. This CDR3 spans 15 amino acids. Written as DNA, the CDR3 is TGCGCCAGCAGCCAAGCGGTCACAGGGTGGGAGACCCAGTACTTC. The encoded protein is CASSQAVTGWETQYF.

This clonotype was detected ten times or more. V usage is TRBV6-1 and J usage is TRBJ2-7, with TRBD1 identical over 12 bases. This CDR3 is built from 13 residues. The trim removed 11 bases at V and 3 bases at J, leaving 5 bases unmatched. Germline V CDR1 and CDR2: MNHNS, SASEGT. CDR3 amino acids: CAGGTGGFYEQYF. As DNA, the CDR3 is TGTGCCGGCGGGACAGGGGGCTTCTACGAGCAGTACTTC.

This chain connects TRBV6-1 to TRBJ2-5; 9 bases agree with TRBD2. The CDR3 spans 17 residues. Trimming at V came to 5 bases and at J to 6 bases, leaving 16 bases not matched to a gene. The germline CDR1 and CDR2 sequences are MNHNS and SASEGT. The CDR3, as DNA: TGTGCCAGCAGTCCCCCTCTGGTAGCGGGGGACCCAAAGACCCAGTACTTC. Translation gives CASSPPLVAGDPKTQYF.

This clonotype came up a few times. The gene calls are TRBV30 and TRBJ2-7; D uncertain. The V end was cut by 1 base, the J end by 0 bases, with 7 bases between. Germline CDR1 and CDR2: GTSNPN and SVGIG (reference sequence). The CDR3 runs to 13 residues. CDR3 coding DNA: TGTGCCTGGAGTGACGGCAGCTCCTACGAGCAGTACTTC. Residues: CAWSDGSSYEQYF.

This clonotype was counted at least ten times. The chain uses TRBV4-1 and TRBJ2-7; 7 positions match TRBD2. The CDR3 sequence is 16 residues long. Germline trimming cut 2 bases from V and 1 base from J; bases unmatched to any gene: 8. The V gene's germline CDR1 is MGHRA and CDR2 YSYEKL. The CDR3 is CASSQTSAGRSYEQYF. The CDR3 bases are TGCGCCAGCAGCCAAACTAGCGCGGGGCGGTCCTACGAGCAGTACTTC.

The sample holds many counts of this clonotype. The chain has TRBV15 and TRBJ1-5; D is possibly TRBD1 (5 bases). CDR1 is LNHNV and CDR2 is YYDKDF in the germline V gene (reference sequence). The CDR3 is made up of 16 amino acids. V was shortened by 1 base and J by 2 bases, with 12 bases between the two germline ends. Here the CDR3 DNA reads TGTGCCACCAGCAGAGCTACAGGCGGGGGCAATCAGCCCCAGCATTTT. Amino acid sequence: CATSRATGGGNQPQHF.

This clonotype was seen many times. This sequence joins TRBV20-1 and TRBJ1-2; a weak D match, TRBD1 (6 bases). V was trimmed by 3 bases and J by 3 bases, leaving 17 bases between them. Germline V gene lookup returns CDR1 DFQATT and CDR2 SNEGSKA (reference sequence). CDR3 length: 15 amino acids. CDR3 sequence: CSAREKGRGHYGYTF. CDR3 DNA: TGCAGTGCTAGGGAAAAAGGCAGGGGCCACTATGGCTACACCTTC.

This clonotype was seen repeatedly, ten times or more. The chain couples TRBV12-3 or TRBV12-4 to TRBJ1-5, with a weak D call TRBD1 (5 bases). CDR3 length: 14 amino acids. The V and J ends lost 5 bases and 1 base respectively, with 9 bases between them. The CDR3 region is CASSAGNSNQPQHF. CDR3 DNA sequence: TGTGCCAGCAGTGCAGGGAACAGCAATCAGCCCCAGCATTTT.

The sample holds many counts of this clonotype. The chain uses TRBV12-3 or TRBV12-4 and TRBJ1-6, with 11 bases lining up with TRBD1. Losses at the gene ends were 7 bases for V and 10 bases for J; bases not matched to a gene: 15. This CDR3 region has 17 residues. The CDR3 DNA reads TGTGCCAGCACCATGGGCCGGACAGGGGGCATGAGATCACCCCTCCACTTT. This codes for CASTMGRTGGMRSPLHF.

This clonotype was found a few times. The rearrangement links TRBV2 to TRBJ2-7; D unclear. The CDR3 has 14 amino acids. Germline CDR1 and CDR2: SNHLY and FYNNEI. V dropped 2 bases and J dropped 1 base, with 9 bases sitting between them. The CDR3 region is CASSEIVGSYEQYF. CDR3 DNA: TGTGCCAGCAGTGAAATCGTGGGATCCTACGAGCAGTACTTC.

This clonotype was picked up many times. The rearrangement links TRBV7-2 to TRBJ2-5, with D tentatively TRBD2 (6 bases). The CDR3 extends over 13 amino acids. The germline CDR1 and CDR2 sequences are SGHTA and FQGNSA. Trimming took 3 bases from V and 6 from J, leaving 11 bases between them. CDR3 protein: CASSLGGPKTQYF. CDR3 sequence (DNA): TGTGCCAGCAGCTTGGGAGGTCCCAAGACCCAGTACTTC.